This T cell receptor (beta chain) was sequenced in a study of a mutant IDH1 vaccine in newly diagnosed glioma. Study-level information: Patients were given eight vaccinations, scheduled in weeks 1, 3, 5, 7, 11, 15, 19 and 23. Vaccines began 4-6 weeks after radiotherapy alone, or with temozolomide cycles. Averaging roughly 40 years of age, treated patients were about 62% male and 37.5% female.

Time point noted: week 11, during vaccination. In the vaccine, a single dose held 300 ug of the mutant IDH1 20-mer peptide, along with topical imiquimod. Concerning this clone: What it binds is not known.

This table comes from immunoSEQ multiplex PCR, and its TCRdb copy is limited to in-frame clones, with some not included. The data contain roughly 120,000 clones, 75% to 90% of them seen just once; the ten biggest clones take up roughly 0.57%. Trimming stripped 3 bases from V and 0 bases from J, with 9 bases between. Germline values: CDR1 SQVTM, CDR2 ANQGSEA. The CDR3 loop spans 14 amino acids. The chain joins TRBV29-1 to TRBJ2-1, with D uncertain. This sequence originates from a woman in her 50s with glioma. The specimen was PBMCs, collected from a glioma patient whose treatment included an IDH1 peptide vaccine. CDR3 loop: CSVEAESSYNEQFF. The CDR3 nucleotides are TGCAGCGTTGAGGCGGAGAGCTCCTACAATGAGCAGTTCTTC.